The T cell receptor beta chain under discussion was sequenced for a study of CD8+ T cells in alopecia areata. Findings and caveats of the study: Scalp lesions, especially in alopecia totalis/universalis, had higher clonality than normal scalp. Between patients, shared TCR sequences were less clear than in mice. This was possibly due in part to HLA diversity in the patient population.

CDR1 MDHEN and CDR2 SYDVKM come from the germline V gene. V gave up 5 bases and J gave up 3 bases; unmatched junction bases: 3. The CDR3 totals 13 residues. cDNA reverse transcribed from extracted RNA served as the sequencing template. Assay used: immunoSEQ multiplex PCR; TCRdb lists only in-frame clones, some missing. Of 200,000 to 250,000 clones in the sample, more than 45% were seen once. As to this clone: Its antigen is undetermined.

The TCR originated in a human donor with alopecia areata. The rearrangement joins TRBV28 to TRBJ2-7; TRBD1 matches at 8 bases. The sample was CD4+ T cells sorted from blood, taken at week 0. Written as DNA, the CDR3 is TGTGCCAGCAGTCCTGGACAGGGCTACGAGCAGTACTTC. Translation gives CASSPGQGYEQYF.